This T cell receptor beta chain was observed in a study of Graves' ophthalmopathy and Graves' hyperthyroidism. This clonotype has a count of ten or more. Amplification of TCR beta CDR3 regions used RNA transcripts. Second-round multiplex PCR came after first-round RT-PCR with HTBI primers. TCRdb redid the calling of the multiplex PCR reads with MiXCR, one entry per CDR3 protein. The sample has roughly 350,000 distinct CDR3 sequences; 17% are singletons. The CDR3 totals 15 residues. The germline V gene encodes CDR1 SGHTA and CDR2 FQGNSA. Trimming stripped 4 bases from V and 5 bases from J, with 17 bases between.

This sequence originates from an adult woman with stable Graves' hyperthyroidism. The specimen was peripheral blood. V and J are TRBV7-2 and TRBJ2-5; D not resolved. CDR3 region: CASSSSTSYPETQYF. The CDR3 nucleotides are TGTGCCAGCAGCTCGAGCACGTCCTATCCGGAGACCCAGTACTTC.